This section outlines one T cell receptor (beta chain) sequence together with its context. This clone was detected once. Its target antigen remains unknown. No per-base quality is available; no much larger clone lies one base away. Read against the paper, the sample's time point label means: about 28 days (+/-7) after the second vaccine dose. AZD1222 recipients with second doses at about 4 weeks or about 12 weeks were pooled, because spike-specific TCR depth and breadth did not differ between schedules. The vaccinee samples were drawn from two UK trials, COV001 and COV002, one of which was a single-blind randomized controlled phase 2/3 trial testing AZD1222 (ChAdOx1 nCoV-19) in healthy adults. For TCRbeta chain sequencing, PBMC samples from trial participants were taken at day 0 and at day 28 after the second dose. This entry comes from a study of T cell responses to AZD1222 COVID-19 vaccine (dated by TCRdb to the early 2020s). Regarding the research as a whole: TCR sequencing was performed for 230 to 250 trial participants, of whom roughly 200 were given two doses of AZD1222 and some 26 were given two doses of MenACWY control vaccine. Trial participants were enrolled by age into 18-55, 56-69 and 70-plus year subgroups, with around 140, 26 and 57 TCR-sequenced participants respectively.

The CDR3 regions of human TCRbeta chains were subjected to immunosequencing. The authors' analysis ran thus. TCRs in the repertoires were matched against a reference library of SARS-CoV-2-specific TCRs that had been generated with the MIRA antigen-specificity platform. Breadth was defined as the fraction of unique TCRs that were SARS-CoV-2-associated. Depth was defined as the fraction of total T cells that were SARS-CoV-2-associated. Using the MIRA data, each spike-specific TCR was mapped to the spike region that the TCR reacts to and placed in a CD4 or CD8 class. Log10-transformed breadth and depth values were compared by one-way ANOVA with Sidak's multiple comparisons tests. Not all clones reach the TCRdb copy of this immuneACCESS table, which keeps in-frame sequences only. Checked studies attribute under half of the gap to unresolved V genes and leave the rest unexplained. The D gene and trimming were derived from the DNA, and the V and J assignments and clone size from that table. Within this sample are approximately 140,000 clones, with 75% to 95% of them counted one time only. The ten largest clones add up to more than 3% of the sample.

Findings and caveats that apply to the study as a whole: The whole spike protein was spanned by vaccine-associated CD4 TCRs, and dominant responses were seen in regions 160-218 and 743-854. After two AZD1222 doses, both the breadth and the depth of spike-specific TCRs were significantly higher than at day 0 and than in MenACWY recipients. Reportedly, almost half of the unique spike-specific TCRs recognized epitopes lying outside the regions that are mutated in the B.1.351 and B.1.1.7 variants. Because no samples from the day 14 peak response were available, repertoires could be characterized only after the peak T cell response. Conclusions about previously exposed vaccinees are limited because only a handful of AZD1222 recipients were SARS-CoV-2 seropositive at baseline. Most participants were white British and females outnumbered males, and the authors suggested that clonal diversity may have been underestimated. The 56-69-year group was small, and its depth increase did not reach significance, likely because of low power.

Between the V and J ends, shortened by 4 bases and 5 bases respectively, the junction contains 6 bases. From the cysteine up to the phenylalanine, the CDR3 has a length of 11 residues. The DNA shown is the 33-base CDR3, in frame from base 1. The germline V gene supplies CDR1 SGHDT and CDR2 YYEEEE. This specimen was peripheral blood, taken 28 days after the second AZD1222 dose. The sequence links TRBV5-6 to TRBJ2-5; the D gene remains uncertain. This TCR was recovered from an adult who received the AZD1222 COVID-19 vaccine. CDR3 loop: CASSGRETQYF. The nucleotide sequence reads as follows: TGTGCCAGCAGCGGACGGGAGACCCAGTACTTC.